This TCR beta chain was captured in a study of tumor-infiltrating lymphocytes in primary liver carcinoma. As for the study in general: Male and female patients aged 30 to 69 years made up the cohort. The yield of productive TCRbeta reads per sample was roughly 3.65 to 7.13 million and was similar across tissue types.

Turning to this clonotype: Its target is unknown. At one of its ends the junction is not consistent with the germline gene, which may arise from a read error.

Co-extraction of both nucleic acids (RNA and DNA) used roughly 20-34 mg of unsorted bulk tissue. These patients lived with chronic HBV infection and had never been treated. Total RNA (about 500 ng) served as template for TCR beta cDNA synthesis primed by a constant-region primer. Library construction for TCR beta comprised three nested multiplex PCR rounds performed with slightly modified ARM-PCR. The opening two PCR rounds, about 11 cycles each, paired TRBV1-TRBV30 forward primers with a C-beta reverse primer. A single record per CDR3 protein comes from TCRdb applying MiXCR to the multiplex PCR reads. The sample records approximately 92,000 distinct CDR3 sequences, roughly 70% being singletons. From germline, CDR1 is SQVTM and CDR2 ANQGSEA. This CDR3 comprises 14 residues. Findings of the study overall: Tumor-adjacent and tumor-blood pairs displayed less overlap than did pairs of tumor regions.

Sample: tumor-adjacent normal liver tissue. The V gene is TRBV29-1, the J gene TRBJ2-7; D not certain. The TCR originated in a man in his forties or fifties with primary liver carcinoma and hepatitis B virus infection. DNA of the CDR3: TGCAGCGTTGAACTTAGTGAGTTGAACTACGATCAGTACTTC. Its translation: CSVELSELNYDQYF.